The clone carrying this TCR beta chain was picked up a small number of times. Unmatched junction bases numbered 9, after V lost 4 bases and J lost 0 bases. The CDR3 is made up of 17 amino acids. Germline CDR1 is SGDLS and CDR2 is YYNGEE. Profiling relied on immunoSEQ multiplex PCR, and the TCRdb table lists in-frame clones only, not all of them. In the table there are about 130,000 clones, 90% of which are singletons. The data were taken from a study of blood T cell repertoires in COVID-19. The chain recombines TRBV9 with TRBJ2-7; 11 bases map to TRBD2. Sequencing used peripheral blood. The TCR originated in a man aged 60-69 years with COVID-19, enrolled during active disease. The CDR3 protein is CASSPSLGLADSYEQYF. The CDR3 DNA reads TGTGCCAGCAGCCCCTCCCTGGGACTAGCGGACTCCTACGAGCAGTACTTC.